This T cell receptor beta chain was documented in a study of response to subunit inactivated influenza vaccine. In TCRdb, the RT-PCR reads were re-called with MiXCR into one record per CDR3 protein. Counted here are 150,000 to 200,000 distinct CDR3 sequences, about 10% occurring once; the ten biggest clones make up about a third. Germline CDR1 reads SGHTA; CDR2 reads FQGNSA. This CDR3 is built from 16 residues. V lost 5 bases and J 1 base, leaving 17 bases between the germline ends. This clonotype has a handful of counts. The sequencing here drew on CD8+ T cells sorted from PBMCs, taken roughly 24 months after vaccination. The chain links TRBV7-2 to TRBJ2-5, with D maybe TRBD1 (6 bases). The sequence derives from a man aged 45 to 70 who received an inactivated influenza vaccine. The CDR3, as DNA: TGTGCCAGCAGCATTTACAGGGCCGATACCCAAGAGACCCAGTACTTC. It codes for CASSIYRADTQETQYF. Supplemented by reference TRBV7-2 and TRBJ2-5, the full variable domain reads GAGVSQSPSNKVTEKGKDVELRCDPISGHTALYWYRQSLGQGLEFLIYFQGNSAPDKSGLPSDRFSAERTGGSVSTLTIQRTQQEDSAVYLCASSIYRADTQETQYFGPGTRLLVL.